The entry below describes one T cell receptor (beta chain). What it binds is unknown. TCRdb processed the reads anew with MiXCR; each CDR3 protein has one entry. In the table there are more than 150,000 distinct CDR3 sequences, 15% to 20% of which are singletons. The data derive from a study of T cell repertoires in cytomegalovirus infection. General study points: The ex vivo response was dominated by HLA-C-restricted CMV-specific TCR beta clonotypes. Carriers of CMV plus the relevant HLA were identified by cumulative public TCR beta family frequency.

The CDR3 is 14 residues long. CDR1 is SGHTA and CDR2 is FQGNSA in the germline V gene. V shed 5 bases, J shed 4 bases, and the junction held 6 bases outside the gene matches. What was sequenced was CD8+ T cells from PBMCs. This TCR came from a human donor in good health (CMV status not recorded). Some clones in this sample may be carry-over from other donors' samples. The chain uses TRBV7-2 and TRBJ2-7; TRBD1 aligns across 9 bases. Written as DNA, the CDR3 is TGTGCCAGCAGCGGGACAGGGAGTTGGTACGAGCAGTACTTC. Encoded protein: CASSGTGSWYEQYF. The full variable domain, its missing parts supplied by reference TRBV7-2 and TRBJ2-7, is GAGVSQSPSNKVTEKGKDVELRCDPISGHTALYWYRQSLGQGLEFLIYFQGNSAPDKSGLPSDRFSAERTGGSVSTLTIQRTQQEDSAVYLCASSGTGSWYEQYFGPGTRLTVT.